These 21 T cell receptor beta chains share one sample of origin, sequenced in a study of early T cells in non-severe SARS-CoV-2 infection. From the 5' RACE reads, TCRdb called clonotypes with MiXCR, one entry per CDR3 protein. The sample lists some 32,000 distinct CDR3 sequences, approximately 7% occurring once. Sequenced: whole blood. The receptors here all came from an adult who was a healthcare worker with PCR-confirmed SARS-CoV-2 infection or an uninfected control (not recorded which).

In its sample, this clonotype was seen many times. This rearrangement joins TRBV18 to TRBJ2-7; TRBD2 might be the D (7 bases). With 8 bases removed from V and 3 bases from J, the gap between germline ends came to 14 bases. The CDR3 runs 13 residues. The germline V gene has CDR1 KGHSH and CDR2 LQKENI. CDR3 nucleotides: TGTGCCAGCGGGGGGGCAGGGGACTACGAGCAGTACTTC. Amino acids: CASGGAGDYEQYF.

The chain recombines TRBV3-1 with TRBJ2-5, with no clear D. The CDR3 consists of 11 residues. V lost 4 bases to trimming and J lost 4 bases, with 4 bases between them. Germline V gene sequence: CDR1 LGHDT, CDR2 YNNKEL (reference sequence). In DNA, the CDR3 is TGTGCCAGCAGCCGACGAGAGACCCAGTACTTC. The encoded protein is CASSRRETQYF.

This clonotype was counted at least ten times. The gene calls are TRBV6-1 and TRBJ2-7; D could derive from TRBD1 or TRBD2 (6 bases each). The V end lost 6 bases, the J end lost 1 base, and 13 bases lay between the germline ends. The CDR3 spans 14 residues. Germline assignment: CDR1 MNHNS and CDR2 SASEGT. CDR3 region: CASSPRGGSYEQYF. The CDR3 nucleotides read TGTGCCAGCAGCCCCAGGGGAGGTTCCTACGAGCAGTACTTC.

This clonotype was seen repeatedly, ten times or more. The chain links TRBV15 to TRBJ1-4; D is ambiguous. V was clipped by 0 bases and J by 0 bases, with 8 bases between them. This CDR3 region has 16 residues. Germline CDR1 and CDR2: LNHNV and YYDKDF (reference sequence). As DNA, the CDR3 is TGTGCCACCAGCAGAGATCTCTTGGCAACTAATGAAAAACTGTTTTTT. Its protein is CATSRDLLATNEKLFF.

This clonotype was seen ten or more times. The chain recombines TRBV7-8 with TRBJ1-5, with no clear D. Germline CDR1 is SGHVS and CDR2 is FQNEAQ. Trimming stripped 5 bases from V and 3 bases from J, with 8 bases between. The CDR3 is 13 amino acids. Written as DNA, the CDR3 is TGTGCCAGCAGCCGGGAACCCAATCAGCCCCAGCATTTT. Amino acids: CASSREPNQPQHF.

This clonotype was detected many times. The rearrangement joins TRBV12-5 to TRBJ1-5; possibly TRBD1 for D (6 bases). The CDR3 contains 14 residues. V shed 3 bases and J shed 5 bases, with 11 bases lying between them. Germline V gives CDR1 LGHNT, CDR2 FRNRAP. DNA for the CDR3: TGTGCTAGTGGTTTCCGGGACAAATATCAGCCCCAGCATTTT. Translating it yields CASGFRDKYQPQHF.

This clonotype was found many times. V is TRBV20-1 and J is TRBJ1-2; 8 nucleotides align to TRBD1. Germline V gene lookup returns CDR1 DFQATT and CDR2 SNEGSKA (reference sequence). The CDR3 covers 12 residues. The V gene end was trimmed by 4 bases and the J gene end by 4 bases; junction bases not matched to a gene: 2. Here the CDR3 reads CSATGGGYGYTF. The CDR3 coding sequence is TGCAGTGCTACAGGGGGCGGCTATGGCTACACCTTC.

V usage is TRBV19 and J usage is TRBJ2-7, with D perhaps assigned TRBD1 or TRBD2 (5 bases each). CDR1 and CDR2 (germline): LNHDA, SQIVND (reference sequence). The CDR3 runs 16 residues. V shed 1 base and J shed 6 bases, with 19 bases lying between them. The CDR3 nucleotides are TGTGCCAGTAGTATAGTCGCAGGGAAGGACTCGGGCGAGCAGTACTTC. Translation gives CASSIVAGKDSGEQYF.

Of note for this clonotype: A read error may explain this, as a much larger clone is one base away. The chain carries TRBV11-2 and TRBJ2-7; maybe TRBD2 (6 bases). Deletions cut 4 bases from V and 0 bases from J, with 13 bases between. Germline V gene sequence: CDR1 SGHAT, CDR2 FQNNGV. There are 15 residues in the CDR3. The CDR3 reads CASSSGGISSYEQYF. The CDR3, as DNA: TGTGCCAGCAGCTCTGGCGGGATAAGCTCCTACGAGCAGTACTTC.

This clonotype has only a few counts. V is TRBV7-2 and J is TRBJ1-5; D unresolved. The ends were cut back, 6 bases at V and 3 bases at J, with 9 bases in the middle. Germline CDR1 is SGHTA and CDR2 is FQGNSA. The CDR3 consists of 13 residues. CDR3 sequence: CASRGRINQPQHF. The DNA for the CDR3 is TGTGCCAGCAGGGGCAGAATCAATCAGCCCCAGCATTTT.

The table lists this clonotype with many counts. V and J are TRBV7-6 and TRBJ1-3; the D is unclear. Germline V lookup: CDR1 SGHVS, CDR2 FNYEAQ. The CDR3 runs 14 residues. With 8 bases removed from V and 6 bases from J, the gap between germline ends came to 17 bases. CDR3 protein: CASSRSITENTIYF. CDR3 nucleotides: TGTGCCAGCTCACGATCTATCACTGAAAACACCATATATTTT.

Many counts were recorded for this clonotype. The chain has TRBV7-9 and TRBJ2-1; 7 bases line up with TRBD1. From germline, CDR1 is SEHNR and CDR2 FQNEAQ (reference sequence). CDR3 length: 15 amino acids. The junction had 7 bases not matched to a gene; V was cut back by 4 bases and J by 4 bases. The CDR3 nucleotides read TGTGCCAGCAGCTCTCCGGGACAGCCATACAATGAGCAGTTCTTC. Protein sequence: CASSSPGQPYNEQFF.

There are many counts of this clonotype. The J gene is TRBJ2-3, the V gene TRBV20-1; TRBD2 matches at 13 bases. This CDR3 comprises 16 residues. The V gene's germline CDR1 is DFQATT and CDR2 SNEGSKA (reference sequence). J was trimmed by 6 bases and V by 1 base; bases with no gene match: 7. The CDR3 loop reads CSARGTSGGHRDTQYF. The CDR3 DNA follows: TGCAGTGCTAGAGGGACTAGCGGGGGCCACAGGGATACGCAGTATTTT.

This clonotype came up many times. The J gene is TRBJ2-1, the V gene TRBV5-1, with D possibly TRBD2 on 6 matching bases. Germline CDR1 and CDR2: SGHRS and YFSETQ. This CDR3 has 15 amino acids. V lost 4 bases to trimming and J lost 4 bases, with 15 bases between them. The CDR3 coding sequence is TGCGCCAGCAGCCCCTGGGGGGACGCTTACAATGAGCAGTTCTTC. Protein product: CASSPWGDAYNEQFF.

This clonotype has a count of ten or more. The chain uses TRBV11-1 and TRBJ1-1; 8 bases agree with TRBD1. J gave up 1 base and V 5 bases, and 6 bases lay outside the gene matches. The CDR3 length is 15 residues. CDR1 is SGHAT, CDR2 FQDESV, per germline (reference sequence). The CDR3 DNA follows: TGTGCCAGCAGCCTTACAGGGGGAACGAACACTGAAGCTTTCTTT. It translates to CASSLTGGTNTEAFF.

This clonotype was counted at least ten times. The chain has TRBV3-1 and TRBJ1-1, with D possibly TRBD1 on 5 matching bases. V was shortened by 1 base and J by 4 bases, with 16 bases between the two germline ends. The germline gives CDR1 LGHDT, CDR2 YNNKEL (reference sequence). This CDR3 has 16 residues. The CDR3 region is CASSQGGTLRGTEAFF. CDR3 coding DNA: TGTGCCAGCAGCCAAGGGGGGACTCTCCGGGGCACTGAAGCTTTCTTT.

This clonotype was seen ten or more times. The J gene is TRBJ1-5, the V gene TRBV4-3; the match to TRBD1 covers 8 bases. The CDR3 covers 13 residues. CDR1 and CDR2 (germline): LGHNA, YSLEER. After removal of 11 bases from V and 4 bases from J, the junction contained 7 bases not matched to a gene. CDR3 nucleotide sequence: TGCGCCGACAGGGGAGTCCTTAATCAGCCCCAGCATTTT. It is translated as CADRGVLNQPQHF.

V is TRBV7-9 and J is TRBJ2-7; no clear D. The V gene lost 2 bases and the J gene lost 0 bases, with 11 bases spanning the gap. This CDR3 is built from 15 residues. Germline V gives CDR1 SEHNR, CDR2 FQNEAQ (reference sequence). CDR3 residues: CASSLTDLSSYEQYF. The CDR3 nucleotides read TGTGCCAGCAGCTTAACAGATTTAAGCTCCTACGAGCAGTACTTC.

This clonotype came up many times. J is TRBJ1-1 and V is TRBV20-1; no firm D call. Trimming cost V 1 base and J 5 bases, with 14 bases left between them. The germline V gene has CDR1 DFQATT and CDR2 SNEGSKA (reference sequence). The CDR3 covers 14 residues. In nucleotides, the CDR3 is TGCAGTGCTAGAGGCGCGCCGGGGAGGACTGAAGCTTTCTTT. Amino acid sequence: CSARGAPGRTEAFF.

There are many counts of this clonotype. The chain is built from TRBV6-1 and TRBJ2-7; TRBD1 matches at 7 bases. Germline lookup yields CDR1 MNHNS and CDR2 SASEGT. V shed 6 bases, J shed 4 bases, and the junction held 3 bases outside the gene matches. This CDR3 spans 12 amino acids. CDR3 bases: TGTGCCAGCAGGCGACAGGGTTACGAGCAGTACTTC. As protein: CASRRQGYEQYF.

Many counts were recorded for this clonotype. V is TRBV27 and J is TRBJ1-1; D ambiguous. Trimming removed 6 bases from V and 1 base from J, with 9 bases in between. The CDR3 spans 13 residues. The germline gives CDR1 MNHEY, CDR2 SMNVEV (reference sequence). The CDR3 is CASSNQQNTEAFF. CDR3 sequence (DNA): TGTGCCAGCAGCAACCAACAGAACACTGAAGCTTTCTTT.